The 30 T cell receptor beta chains in this list originate from one sample, sequenced in a study of T cell responses to AZD1222 COVID-19 vaccine. This table comes from immunoSEQ multiplex PCR, and its TCRdb copy is limited to in-frame clones, with some not included. The table lists under 150,000 clones, around nine tenths of them singletons. Sequenced material: peripheral blood, taken on day 0 of AZD1222 vaccination. The receptors stem from an adult in good health.

This sequence joins TRBV7-2 and TRBJ2-5; 12 bases are shared with TRBD2. This CDR3 has 18 residues. The trim removed 1 base at V and 1 base at J, leaving 7 bases unmatched. The germline gives CDR1 SGHTA, CDR2 FQGNSA. The CDR3 spells CASSLGLAGAPGQETQYF. In nucleotides, the CDR3 is TGTGCCAGCAGCTTAGGACTAGCGGGAGCCCCGGGCCAAGAGACCCAGTACTTC.

V is TRBV7-2 and J is TRBJ2-1; D might be TRBD1 or TRBD2, each matching 6 bases. Germline CDR1 is SGHTA and CDR2 is FQGNSA. This CDR3 is 14 amino acids long. V lost 8 bases and J lost 4, with 15 bases in between. The CDR3 DNA is TGTGCCAGCGGGAGGACAGCTAGATACAATGAGCAGTTCTTC. Translating gives CASGRTARYNEQFF.

This clone was seen only once. V usage is TRBV6-5 and J usage is TRBJ2-3, with D possibly being TRBD1 (6 bases). Trimming removed 1 base at V and 4 bases at J, with 9 bases between. The germline V gene has CDR1 MNHEY and CDR2 SVGAGI. This CDR3 comprises 14 residues. This chain's CDR3 is CASSYYRAPDTQYF. Here the CDR3 DNA reads TGTGCCAGCAGTTACTACAGGGCCCCAGATACGCAGTATTTT.

The CDR3 DNA is TGTGCCTCTAAGCCGACTAGCGGGAGCCCCGAGCAGTACTTC. Its protein product is CASKPTSGSPEQYF. The genes are TRBV3-1 (or the pseudogene TRBV3-2) and TRBJ2-7, with 12 bases fitting TRBD2. V lost 11 bases, J lost 6 bases, and 11 bases stayed unmatched. CDR1 and CDR2 (germline): LGHDT, YNNKEL (reference sequence). The CDR3 length is 14 residues.

This sequence joins TRBV7-9 and TRBJ1-1, with D perhaps TRBD1 (5 bases). The CDR3 is 13 amino acids. V was cut by 2 bases and J by 6 bases, with 10 bases left in between. CDR1 is SEHNR and CDR2 is FQNEAQ in the germline V gene (reference sequence). The CDR3 loop is CASSLTGDAEAFF. The CDR3, as DNA: TGTGCCAGCAGCTTAACGGGGGACGCTGAAGCTTTCTTT.

J is TRBJ2-1 and V is TRBV7-3, with 7 bases lining up with TRBD1. The CDR3 runs to 15 residues. The trim removed 5 bases at V and 6 bases at J, leaving 10 bases unmatched. Germline V gene lookup returns CDR1 SGHTA and CDR2 FQGTGA. The CDR3 sequence is CASSIRQGRVNEQFF. The CDR3, as DNA: TGTGCCAGCAGCATAAGACAGGGAAGGGTCAATGAGCAGTTCTTC.

The chain employs TRBV19 and TRBJ1-1, with 8 nucleotides matching TRBD1. The CDR3 totals 17 residues. The germline gives CDR1 LNHDA, CDR2 SQIVND (reference sequence). The trim removed 1 base at V and 0 bases at J, leaving 7 bases unmatched. CDR3 DNA: TGTGCCAGTAGTATAGTGGCAGGGGGCGCGATGAACACTGAAGCTTTCTTT. This sequence encodes CASSIVAGGAMNTEAFF.

This clone was observed once. The V call is TRBV4-3, the J call TRBJ2-5; no clear D. CDR1 LGHNA and CDR2 YSLEER come from the germline V gene. The length of the CDR3 is 15 residues. The germline V and J ends were trimmed by 0 bases and 5 bases, with 13 bases remaining between them. CDR3 nucleotide sequence: TGCGCCAGCAGCCAAGATATTAGGGTTTTGGAGACCCAGTACTTC. Translated, it gives CASSQDIRVLETQYF.

This chain links TRBV28 with TRBJ2-1, with D hard to call. Germline V CDR1 and CDR2: MDHEN, SYDVKM. The CDR3 extends over 13 amino acids. Trimming cost V 4 bases and J 12 bases, with 16 bases left between them. For the CDR3, the DNA is TGTGCCAGCAGTTCCTATCGACACCTCATGCAGTTCTTC. Protein product: CASSSYRHLMQFF.

The CDR3 here is CASSPDVVGEKLFF. CDR3 coding DNA: TGTGCCAGCTCACCGGATGTAGTGGGAGAAAAACTGTTTTTT. The J gene is TRBJ1-4, the V gene TRBV18; D ambiguous. The CDR3 spans 14 residues. The ends were cut back, 3 bases at V and 8 bases at J, with 13 bases in the middle. CDR1 KGHSH and CDR2 LQKENI come from the germline V gene.

V gene TRBV6-5 combines with J gene TRBJ1-2; no definite D call. Per germline, CDR1 MNHEY and CDR2 SVGAGI. The CDR3 extends over 13 amino acids. Trimming took off 6 bases at V and 4 bases at J, with 12 bases between the two ends. DNA for the CDR3: TGTGCCAGCAGGGCTGGGTCCGCCTATGGCTACACCTTC. Protein: CASRAGSAYGYTF.

The chain couples TRBV9 to TRBJ1-5; 8 bases are shared with TRBD1. CDR3 length: 14 amino acids. The germline V gene has CDR1 SGDLS and CDR2 YYNGEE. J lost 6 bases, V lost 4 bases, and 6 bases had no gene match. For the CDR3, the DNA is TGTGCCAGCAGCAGGACAGGGAACGGTCAGCCCCAGCATTTT. Translated, it gives CASSRTGNGQPQHF. The entire variable domain, with the rest obtained from reference TRBV9 and TRBJ1-5, is as follows: DSGVTQTPKHLITATGQRVTLRCSPRSGDLSVYWYQQSLDQGLQFLIQYYNGEERAKGNILERFSAQQFPDLHSELNLSSLELGDSALYFCASSRTGNGQPQHFGDGTRLSIL.

The genes are TRBV5-1 and TRBJ1-2; TRBD1 aligns across 7 bases. V was pared by 5 bases and J by 4 bases, with 8 bases of the junction left unmatched. CDR3 length equals 14 residues. The V gene's germline CDR1 is SGHRS and CDR2 YFSETQ. The CDR3 reads CASSPTGEPYGYTF. CDR3 nucleotide sequence: TGCGCCAGCAGTCCCACAGGGGAACCCTATGGCTACACCTTC.

The chain recombines TRBV2 with TRBJ1-1, with D maybe TRBD1 (5 bases). The CDR3 has 13 amino acids. Germline assignment: CDR1 SNHLY and CDR2 FYNNEI. Trimming took 6 bases from V and 4 from J, leaving 12 bases between them. CDR3 nucleotides: TGTGCCAGCAGCCTCCGGGGGGGCACTGAAGCTTTCTTT. Protein product: CASSLRGGTEAFF.

This clone was seen a single time. V gene TRBV21-1 combines with J gene TRBJ1-4. TRBV21-1 is flagged as a pseudogene. CDR3 size: 13 residues. The CDR3 sequence: CASKVGGDEKLFF. CDR3 DNA sequence: TGTGCCAGCAAGGTCGGGGGCGATGAAAAACTGTTTTTT.

This rearrangement joins TRBV7-3 to TRBJ2-1, with 8 bases aligning to TRBD2. The V segment lost 1 base and the J segment 9 bases; nucleotides outside the gene matches: 8. Germline values: CDR1 SGHTA, CDR2 FQGTGA. The CDR3 extends over 15 amino acids. As DNA, the CDR3 is TGTGCCAGCAGCTTAAATGGTCCCGCGGGAGGTGAGCAGTTCTTC. Its translation is CASSLNGPAGGEQFF.

The J gene is TRBJ2-2, the V gene TRBV2; 7 bases are a match to TRBD1. The CDR3 is made up of 14 amino acids. V shed 5 bases and J 6 bases; nucleotides not matched to a gene: 6. Germline values: CDR1 SNHLY, CDR2 FYNNEI. CDR3 region: CASSTDRVAGELFF. The CDR3 nucleotides read TGTGCCAGCAGTACTGACAGGGTGGCCGGGGAGCTGTTTTTT.

This sequence joins TRBV3-1 (or the pseudogene TRBV3-2) and TRBJ2-1, with D perhaps TRBD2 (5 bases). The CDR3 consists of 17 residues. The germline CDR1 and CDR2 sequences are LGHDT and YNNKEL (reference sequence). V shed 0 bases and J shed 0 bases, with 12 bases lying between them. The CDR3 spells CASSQDVGAASYNEQFF. DNA for the CDR3: TGTGCCAGCAGCCAAGATGTCGGAGCGGCCTCCTACAATGAGCAGTTCTTC.

The J gene is TRBJ1-1, the V gene TRBV7-2, with D possibly being TRBD1 (5 bases). Germline CDR1 SGHTA, CDR2 FQGNSA. V gave up 0 bases and J gave up 4 bases, with 21 bases separating them. This CDR3 comprises 18 residues. Here the CDR3 reads CASSLAGRTGRRGTEAFF. In nucleotides, the CDR3 is TGTGCCAGCAGCTTAGCTGGCAGAACAGGTCGTCGGGGCACTGAAGCTTTCTTT.

This sequence joins TRBV5-5 and TRBJ2-7; D may be TRBD1 (5 bases). CDR1 SGHKS and CDR2 YYEKEE come from the germline V gene (reference sequence). The V and J ends lost 2 bases and 7 bases respectively, with 19 bases between them. There are 15 residues in the CDR3. The DNA of the CDR3 is TGTGCCAGCAGCTTAGAGGCTCAGGGTTCTAGTGAGCAGTACTTC. It codes for CASSLEAQGSSEQYF.

The chain recombines TRBV12-3 or TRBV12-4 with TRBJ1-2, with D perhaps matching TRBD1 (6 bases). The V and J ends lost 0 bases and 8 bases respectively, with 10 bases between them. The CDR3 covers 13 residues. CDR3 in amino acids: CASSLAGTKGYTF. CDR3 nucleotides: TGTGCCAGCAGTTTAGCAGGGACAAAAGGCTACACCTTC.

J is TRBJ2-6 and V is TRBV7-6; possible D gene TRBD1, 5 bases. Between the trimmed V and J ends, which lost 4 bases and 3 bases, there was a span of 7 bases. The CDR3 length is 14 residues. CDR1 SGHVS and CDR2 FNYEAQ come from the germline V gene. The CDR3 sequence is CASSSRGGANVLTF. The CDR3 coding sequence is TGTGCCAGCAGCTCTAGGGGTGGGGCCAACGTCCTGACTTTC.

With respect to this clone: The sample contains more than one DNA sequence encoding this CDR3. The V call is TRBV5-1, the J call TRBJ1-2; D unclear. Germline V lookup: CDR1 SGHRS, CDR2 YFSETQ. This CDR3 has 14 amino acids. The V gene lost 0 bases and the J gene lost 2 bases, with 8 bases spanning the gap. Written as DNA, the CDR3 is TGCGCCAGCAGCTTGGAGGGTTCGAACTATGGCTACACCTTC. Encoded protein: CASSLEGSNYGYTF.

The rearrangement uses TRBV3-1 (or the pseudogene TRBV3-2) and TRBJ1-1; D call uncertain. Trimming stripped 0 bases from V and 5 bases from J, with 13 bases between. CDR3 length: 15 amino acids. Germline V gives CDR1 LGHDT, CDR2 YNNKEL (reference sequence). The CDR3 reads CASSQDWGVGTEAFF. CDR3 nucleotides: TGTGCCAGCAGCCAAGACTGGGGAGTAGGGACTGAAGCTTTCTTT.

This sequence joins TRBV15 and TRBJ2-1, with D unresolved. V gave up 0 bases and J gave up 6 bases, with 15 bases separating them. This CDR3 region has 16 residues. Germline V gene data show CDR1 as LNHNV and CDR2 as YYDKDF (reference sequence). The CDR3 loop is CATSRDHRVSGNEQFF. The CDR3 DNA sequence: TGTGCCACCAGCAGAGATCACCGGGTTTCGGGCAATGAGCAGTTCTTC. The entire variable domain, with the rest obtained from reference TRBV15 and TRBJ2-1, is as follows: DAMVIQNPRYQVTQFGKPVTLSCSQTLNHNVMYWYQQKSSQAPKLLFHYYDKDFNNEADTPDNFQSRRPNTSFCFLDIRSPGLGDTAMYLCATSRDHRVSGNEQFFGPGTRLTVL.

The chain joins TRBV24-1 to TRBJ1-4; D is unclear. V lost 0 bases, J lost 11 bases, and 18 bases lay in between. Germline CDR1 and CDR2: KGHDR and SFDVKD. The CDR3 spans 16 residues. In DNA, the CDR3 is TGTGCCACCAGTGATTTGCTGTTAGTGAGGCGGGATAAACTGTTTTTT. Its protein is CATSDLLLVRRDKLFF.

The chain uses TRBV4-1 and TRBJ1-6; D unclear. V gave up 3 bases and J gave up 9 bases, with 9 bases separating them. The CDR3 length is 13 residues. The germline V gene encodes CDR1 MGHRA and CDR2 YSYEKL. This CDR3 reads CASSQAGSSPLHF. The CDR3 nucleotides are TGCGCCAGCAGCCAGGCCGGAAGTTCACCCCTCCACTTT.

V is TRBV24-1 and J is TRBJ1-4, with 10 bases matching TRBD1. Looked up from germline, CDR1 is KGHDR and CDR2 is SFDVKD. The CDR3 is 16 residues long. Trimming removed 4 bases from V and 8 bases from J; junction bases left unmatched: 9. DNA for the CDR3: TGTGCCACCAGTGACGCTACCGGGACAGGGGACGAAAAACTGTTTTTT. Translation gives CATSDATGTGDEKLFF.

The chain joins TRBV19 to TRBJ1-5; the D is unclear. Trimming stripped 4 bases from V and 8 bases from J, with 12 bases between. The CDR3 has 13 residues. CDR1 is LNHDA and CDR2 is SQIVND in the germline V gene (reference sequence). The CDR3 nucleotides read TGTGCCAGTAGTAATTCACGGTGGGAGCCCCAGCATTTT. It is translated as CASSNSRWEPQHF.

In this sample, this clone turned up a few times. The chain links TRBV2 to TRBJ1-6; D not certain. Germline V CDR1 and CDR2: SNHLY, FYNNEI. V gave up 7 bases and J gave up 10 bases, with 14 bases separating them. The CDR3 loop spans 13 amino acids. CDR3 sequence: CASNPIMGSPLHF. In DNA, the CDR3 is TGTGCCAGCAATCCGATAATGGGGTCACCCCTCCACTTT.